This passage covers 6 T cell receptor beta chains from one sample sequenced in a study of T cell responses to AZD1222 COVID-19 vaccine. Profiling relied on immunoSEQ multiplex PCR, and the TCRdb table lists in-frame clones only, not all of them. The sample has approximately 80,000 clones; approximately 80% are singletons. The sequences come from peripheral blood, collected on day 0 of AZD1222 vaccination. Receptors originate from an adult in good health.

The chain couples TRBV27 to TRBJ2-5; the match to TRBD2 covers 11 bases. Looked up from germline, CDR1 is MNHEY and CDR2 is SMNVEV (reference sequence). This CDR3 has 14 residues. The V and J ends lost 2 bases and 4 bases, in that order; junction bases with no gene match: 0. Here the CDR3 reads CASSLLAGGETQYF. CDR3 in DNA: TGTGCCAGCAGTTTACTAGCGGGGGGAGAGACCCAGTACTTC.

The chain recombines TRBV12-3 or TRBV12-4 with TRBJ1-2, with TRBD1 matching over 7 bases. The V gene end was trimmed by 6 bases and the J gene end by 8 bases; junction bases not matched to a gene: 9. The length of the CDR3 is 13 residues. CDR3 protein: CASSRGQTSGYTF. DNA for the CDR3: TGTGCCAGCAGCCGGGGACAGACCAGCGGCTACACCTTC.

This chain links TRBV6-5 with TRBJ1-4; no firm D call. Germline V CDR1 and CDR2: MNHEY, SVGAGI. V dropped 0 bases and J dropped 8 bases, with 10 bases sitting between them. This CDR3 contains 14 residues. CDR3 coding DNA: TGTGCCAGCAGTTACTCGAGTCCGGGGGAAAAACTGTTTTTT. Translating gives CASSYSSPGEKLFF.

The J gene is TRBJ2-5, the V gene TRBV5-1; TRBD1 might be the D (5 bases). Trimming cost V 0 bases and J 5 bases, with 8 bases left between them. This CDR3 has 13 residues. Germline V CDR1 and CDR2: SGHRS, YFSETQ. Here the CDR3 DNA reads TGCGCCAGCAGCTTGGACCACAGGGAGACCCAGTACTTC. It translates to CASSLDHRETQYF.

This chain links TRBV2 with TRBJ1-1; D might be TRBD1 (5 bases). The V and J ends lost 4 bases and 6 bases respectively, with 18 bases between them. CDR3 length equals 15 residues. Germline lookup yields CDR1 SNHLY and CDR2 FYNNEI. CDR3 in DNA: TGTGCCAGCAGTGTTGGAGGGACTAAGTCGGCTGAAGCTTTCTTT. Amino acid sequence: CASSVGGTKSAEAFF. Full variable domain (remainder filled in from reference TRBV2 and TRBJ1-1): EPEVTQTPSHQVTQMGQEVILRCVPISNHLYFYWYRQILGQKVEFLVSFYNNEISEKSEIFDDQFSVERPDGSNFTLKIRSTKLEDSAMYFCASSVGGTKSAEAFFGQGTRLTVV.

This chain uses TRBV4-1 with TRBJ2-2; maybe TRBD2 (6 bases). The V and J ends lost 1 base and 4 bases respectively, with 7 bases between them. CDR1 and CDR2 (germline): MGHRA, YSYEKL. CDR3 length equals 14 residues. This CDR3 is CASSQGDFTGELFF. The CDR3 DNA reads as TGCGCCAGCAGCCAAGGGGACTTCACCGGGGAGCTGTTTTTT.